This is a list of T cell receptor beta chains from one sample in a study of blood T cell repertoires in COVID-19. Profiling relied on immunoSEQ multiplex PCR, and the TCRdb table lists in-frame clones only, not all of them. The sample holds over 110,000 clones, around 72% seen once. The source material was peripheral blood. These receptors all come from a woman aged 60 to 75 with acute or convalescent COVID-19. Both conserved end residues are part of each CDR3. The size of a clone is reported for some rows only, either as once, few or many, or as a class for expanded clones.

v_call clone_size cdr3_aa
TRBV30 - CAWSEGLAGVDEQFF
TRBV6-6 - CASSYATAGEQFF
TRBV5-4 - CASTSEGAHEQYF
TRBV27 - CASSRLAVYNEQFF
TRBV28 - CAVWTGGVPGYTF
TRBV7-9 few CASSHTQGASEKLFF
TRBV19 - CASSIGQGGYQPQHF
TRBV6-6 - CASREGNTEAFF
TRBV28 - CASSSSGNRNEQFF
TRBV5-1 - CASSGTPEETQYF
TRBV28 - CASSFGEETQYF
TRBV10-3 - CAIRPLAGAPNEQFF
TRBV19 few CASSMAGLAGYNEQFF
TRBV5-6 - CASSLTSGTSVAGELFF
TRBV28 - CASSSLTGRIPDTQYF
TRBV5-1 - CASSLTGTDLKTQYF